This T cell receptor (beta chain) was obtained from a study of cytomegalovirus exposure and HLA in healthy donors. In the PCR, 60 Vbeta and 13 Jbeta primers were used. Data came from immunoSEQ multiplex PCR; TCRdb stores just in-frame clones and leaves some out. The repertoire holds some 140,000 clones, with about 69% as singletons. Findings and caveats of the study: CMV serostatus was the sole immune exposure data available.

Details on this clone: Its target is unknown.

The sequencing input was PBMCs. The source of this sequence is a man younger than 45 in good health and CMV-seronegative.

The CDR3 loop is CASSLTGFNQPQHF. CDR3 nucleotide sequence: TGTGCCAGCAGTTTAACAGGGTTTAATCAGCCCCAGCATTTT. The chain uses TRBV27 and TRBJ1-5; tentative D call: TRBD1 (6 bases). The CDR3 has 14 residues. V was trimmed by 2 bases and J by 4 bases, leaving 9 bases between them. Germline V gives CDR1 MNHEY, CDR2 SMNVEV (reference sequence).